This T cell receptor (beta chain) was sequenced in a study of metastatic and nonmetastatic thyroid tumors. Study at large: Peripheral blood and tumor or nodule samples from malignant and benign thyroid patients were compared.

Among the patients, none had received any treatment before thyroid surgery. V was clipped by 6 bases and J by 5 bases; unmatched bases: 10. The CDR3 sequence is 16 residues long. By share, this clone counts as medium-sized. Authors' analysis steps: The authors used CDR3 differences across clinicopathological groups to build a distant-metastasis classifier for papillary thyroid cancer. Via MiXCR, TCRdb re-called the PCR reads. The V and J calls and clone size come from TCRdb's table, not from the authors' own analysis. The sample has around 26,000 clones; 20% are singletons. The sample comprised adjacent normal tissue. This receptor was taken from a female donor with papillary thyroid cancer or a benign thyroid nodule (not recorded which). Some clones in this sample may be carry-over from other donors' samples. The chain couples TRBV12-3 or TRBV12-4 to TRBJ1-5; 10 bases match TRBD1. In nucleotides, the CDR3 is TGTGCCAGCAGGCATTTGGGCGGGACAGGGGATCAGCCCCAGCATTTT. This sequence encodes CASRHLGGTGDQPQHF.